The following is a T cell receptor (beta chain) sequence with its context. The sample belongs to a study of blood T cell repertoires in COVID-19. Study details: There were acute and convalescent COVID-19 samples, and they came from the United States, Italy and Spain.

Germline CDR1 SNHLY, CDR2 FYNNEI. This CDR3 spans 11 amino acids. Trimming left V 5 bases short and J 8 bases short, with 7 bases between. Using immunoSEQ multiplex PCR, the repertoire was profiled, and TCRdb retains in-frame clones only, with some absent. The sample includes some 80,000 clones, about four fifths of them seen just once. This sequence joins TRBV2 and TRBJ2-1, with unresolved D. The TCR comes from a woman between 65 and 79 years old with acute or convalescent COVID-19. The sample comprised peripheral blood. The CDR3 coding sequence is TGTGCCAGCAGTTCCCTAGATGAGCAGTTCTTC. Residues: CASSSLDEQFF.